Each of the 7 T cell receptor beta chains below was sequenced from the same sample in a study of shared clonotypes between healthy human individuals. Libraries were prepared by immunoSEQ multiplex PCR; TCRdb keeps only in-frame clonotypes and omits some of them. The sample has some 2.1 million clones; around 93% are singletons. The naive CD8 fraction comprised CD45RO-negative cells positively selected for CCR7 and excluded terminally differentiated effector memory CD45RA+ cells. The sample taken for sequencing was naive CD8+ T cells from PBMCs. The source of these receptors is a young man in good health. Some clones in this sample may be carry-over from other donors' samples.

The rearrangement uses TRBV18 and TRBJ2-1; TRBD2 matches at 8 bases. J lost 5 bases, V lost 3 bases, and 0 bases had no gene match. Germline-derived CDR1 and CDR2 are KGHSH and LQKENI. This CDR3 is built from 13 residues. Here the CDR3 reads CASSPRGDNEQFF. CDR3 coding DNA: TGTGCCAGCTCACCGCGGGGGGACAATGAGCAGTTCTTC.

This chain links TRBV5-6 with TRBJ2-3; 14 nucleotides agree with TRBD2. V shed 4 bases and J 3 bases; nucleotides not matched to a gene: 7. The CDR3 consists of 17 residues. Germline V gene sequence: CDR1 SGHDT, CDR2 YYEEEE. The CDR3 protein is CASSGMTSGRGTDTQYF. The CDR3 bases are TGTGCCAGCAGCGGTATGACTAGCGGGAGGGGGACAGATACGCAGTATTTT.

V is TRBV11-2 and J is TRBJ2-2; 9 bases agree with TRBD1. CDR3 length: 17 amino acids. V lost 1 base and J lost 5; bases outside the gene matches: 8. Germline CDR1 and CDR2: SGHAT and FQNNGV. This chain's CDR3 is CASSLAGQGRGTGELFF. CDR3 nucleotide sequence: TGTGCCAGCAGCTTAGCCGGACAGGGGCGAGGGACCGGGGAGCTGTTTTTT.

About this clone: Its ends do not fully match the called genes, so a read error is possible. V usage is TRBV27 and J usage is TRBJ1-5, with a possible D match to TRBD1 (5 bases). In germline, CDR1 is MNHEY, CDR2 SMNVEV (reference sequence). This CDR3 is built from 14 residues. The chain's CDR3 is CASSLRGLNHPQHF. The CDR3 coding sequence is TGTGCCAGCAGTTTAAGGGGACTAAATCACCCCCAGCATTTT.

The CDR3 bases are TGTGCTAGTTCCCCCTCGCTGGCGGCGGGAGGTTTCTTTTATGAGCAGTTCTTC. This gives the protein CASSPSLAAGGFFYEQFF. The chain combines TRBV12-5 with TRBJ2-1; 8 bases are shared with TRBD2. CDR3 length equals 18 residues. CDR1 is LGHNT and CDR2 is FRNRAP in the germline V gene. The V segment lost 8 bases and the J segment 8 bases; nucleotides outside the gene matches: 23. Combining the CDR3 with reference TRBV12-5 and TRBJ2-1 gives the whole variable domain DARVTQTPRHKVTEMGQEVTMRCQPILGHNTVFWYRQTMMQGLELLAYFRNRAPLDDSGMPKDRFSAEMPDATLATLKIQPSEPRDSAVYFCASSPSLAAGGFFYEQFFGPGTRLTVL.

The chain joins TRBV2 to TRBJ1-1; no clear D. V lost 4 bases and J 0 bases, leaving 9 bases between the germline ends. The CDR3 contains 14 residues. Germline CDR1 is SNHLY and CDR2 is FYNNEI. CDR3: CASSGTGVNTEAFF. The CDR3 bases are TGTGCCAGCAGTGGTACTGGGGTGAACACTGAAGCTTTCTTT.

The CDR3 region has the DNA TGTGCCAGCAGCTCCCCCAAGAGGGGAAACGAGCAGTACTTC. Translating it yields CASSSPKRGNEQYF. The V gene is TRBV7-9, the J gene TRBJ2-7; either TRBD1 or TRBD2 may fit D (5 bases each). The V and J ends lost 4 bases and 5 bases respectively, with 15 bases between them. CDR3 length: 14 residues. Germline CDR1 is SEHNR and CDR2 is FQNEAQ (reference sequence).